These 16 T cell receptor beta chains share one sample of origin, sequenced in a study of T cells after yellow fever vaccination (dated by TCRdb to about 2019). Receptor amplification or capture employed 5' RACE. TCRdb shows the sequencer as Illumina HiSeq 2500. TCRdb's own reprocessing of the public reads used fastp at Q25 and MiXCR and kept productive beta chains. Duplicate CDR3 protein sequences are folded into a single record with the most common DNA and genes. A total of approximately 110,000 distinct CDR3 sequences appear in this sample, 6.5% to 8% of them only once. The ten largest make up about 2.7% of the sample. Per the publication, the treatment or condition label means: live attenuated yellow fever vaccine strain. Source: CD4+ T cells sorted from PBMCs, taken 10 days after the first yellow fever vaccination. The receptors here all came from a young man who received the YFV17D yellow fever vaccine.

The count of this clonotype is one. The V gene is TRBV7-3, the J gene TRBJ2-4, with D unresolved. This CDR3 is built from 16 residues. Germline V gene data show CDR1 as SGHTA and CDR2 as FQGTGA. V was pared by 5 bases and J by 7 bases, with 21 bases between. The CDR3 sequence is CASSPNPGLGNNIQYF. CDR3 in DNA: TGTGCCAGCAGCCCGAACCCAGGCTTGGGTAATAACATTCAGTACTTC.

This clonotype has a count of ten or more. The chain is built from TRBV12-3 or TRBV12-4 and TRBJ2-5; weak D call: TRBD1 (6 bases). The CDR3 runs to 13 residues. With 8 bases removed from V and 4 bases from J, the gap between germline ends came to 14 bases. Here the CDR3 reads CASVTGQGETQYF. Here the CDR3 DNA reads TGTGCCAGCGTGACAGGTCAAGGAGAGACCCAGTACTTC.

This clonotype was detected a few times. The chain carries TRBV5-6 and TRBJ1-1; TRBD1 aligns across 8 bases. With V trimmed by 6 bases and J by 6 bases, 7 bases remained unmatched. Per the germline V gene, CDR1 is SGHDT and CDR2 is YYEEEE. There are 13 residues in the CDR3. The CDR3 DNA sequence: TGTGCCAGCACCGGACAGGGTGCGGCTGAAGCTTTCTTT. This codes for CASTGQGAAEAFF.

This clonotype was seen more than once but under ten times. This rearrangement joins TRBV11-2 to TRBJ2-3; no reliable D call. V lost 3 bases, J lost 3 bases, and 7 bases lay in between. Germline CDR1 SGHAT, CDR2 FQNNGV. The CDR3 totals 13 residues. CDR3 protein: CASSLGRTDTQYF. The CDR3 coding sequence is TGTGCCAGCAGCTTGGGAAGGACAGATACGCAGTATTTT.

This clonotype was detected many times. The chain combines TRBV11-2 with TRBJ1-4, with D unresolved. There are 14 residues in the CDR3. CDR1 SGHAT and CDR2 FQNNGV come from the germline V gene. Trimming removed 5 bases at V and 4 bases at J, with 11 bases between. CDR3 in DNA: TGTGCCAGCAGCCCGGGAAACTATAATGAAAAACTGTTTTTT. Its protein is CASSPGNYNEKLFF.

This clonotype has a count of ten or more. The V and J genes are TRBV5-1 and TRBJ2-1, with TRBD2 matching over 11 bases. CDR1 and CDR2 (germline): SGHRS, YFSETQ. V shed 4 bases, J shed 8 bases, and the junction held 11 bases outside the gene matches. The CDR3 length is 16 residues. The DNA of the CDR3 is TGCGCCAGCAGCATTATAGCGGGGGGGCCTTCGGATGAGCAGTTCTTC. Protein: CASSIIAGGPSDEQFF.

This clonotype was seen many times. The chain employs TRBV28 and TRBJ2-1, with 7 bases matching TRBD1. CDR1 and CDR2 from the germline V gene are MDHEN and SYDVKM. The CDR3 contains 14 residues. Germline trimming cut 5 bases from V and 4 bases from J; bases unmatched to any gene: 5. CDR3 sequence (DNA): TGTGCCAGCAGTCCAGGGGGATCTTACAATGAGCAGTTCTTC. This translates into CASSPGGSYNEQFF.

In regard to this clonotype: A read error may explain this, as a much larger clone is one base away. This chain links TRBV28 with TRBJ1-1; a weak D match, TRBD1 (5 bases). This CDR3 contains 13 residues. Looked up from germline, CDR1 is MDHEN and CDR2 is SYDVKM. For the CDR3, the DNA is TGTCCCAGCAGTTTAGGGCAGGGCTCTGAAGCTTTCTTT. Translation gives CPSSLGQGSEAFF.

The chain is built from TRBV5-4 and TRBJ2-7; maybe TRBD1 (6 bases). Trimming took off 3 bases at V and 6 bases at J, with 13 bases between the two ends. This CDR3 is 13 amino acids long. Germline CDR1 and CDR2: SGHNT and YYREEE (reference sequence). The CDR3 is CASSWDQGTEQYV. The CDR3 region has the DNA TGTGCCAGCAGCTGGGATCAGGGGACCGAGCAGTACGTC.

This clonotype showed up many times. V is TRBV5-5 and J is TRBJ2-5, with D possibly matching TRBD2 (6 bases). V was shortened by 4 bases and J by 14 bases, with 21 bases between the two germline ends. The CDR3 is 13 amino acids. Germline loops: CDR1 SGHKS, CDR2 YYEKEE (reference sequence). CDR3 sequence (DNA): TGTGCCAGCAGCCCTAAGGCCGGGACTGTACTATACTTC. The encoded protein is CASSPKAGTVLYF.

Details on this clonotype: Possible read error: a much larger clone is one base away. In nucleotides, the CDR3 is TGCGCCAGCAGCTTTGCACCCGGGGAGACTGAAGCTTTCTTT. Amino acids: CASSFAPGETEAFF. The chain combines TRBV5-1 with TRBJ1-1; no definite D call. Looked up from germline, CDR1 is SGHRS and CDR2 is YFSETQ. Trimming shortened V by 2 bases and J by 5 bases, and 13 bases separated the two germline ends. This CDR3 is 14 amino acids long.

This clonotype was seen at least ten times. The J gene is TRBJ2-3, the V gene TRBV15; D uncertain. The CDR3 spans 14 residues. From germline, CDR1 is LNHNV and CDR2 YYDKDF (reference sequence). Between the trimmed V and J ends, which lost 5 bases and 2 bases, there was a span of 11 bases. The CDR3 here is CATSRRSFTDTQYF. CDR3 sequence (DNA): TGTGCCACCAGCCGAAGGTCCTTCACAGATACGCAGTATTTT.

In this sample, this clonotype turned up many times. The V call is TRBV4-3, the J call TRBJ2-5; 14 nucleotides agree with TRBD2. CDR3 length equals 17 residues. V lost 0 bases, J lost 6 bases, and 6 bases stayed unmatched. The germline CDR1 and CDR2 sequences are LGHNA and YSLEER. CDR3: CASSQDSTSGGAKTQYF. The CDR3 DNA sequence: TGCGCCAGCAGCCAAGATTCGACTAGCGGGGGGGCCAAGACCCAGTACTTC.

This clonotype was seen more than once but under ten times. The gene calls are TRBV12-3 or TRBV12-4 and TRBJ1-1; D remains ambiguous. The CDR3 covers 20 residues. Trimming removed 3 bases at V and 1 base at J, with 27 bases between. Here the CDR3 reads CASSFHGLALKVGRNTEAFF. CDR3 in DNA: TGTGCCAGCAGTTTTCATGGCCTCGCGTTAAAGGTAGGGCGGAACACTGAAGCTTTCTTT.

In its sample, this clonotype was seen a few times. The gene calls are TRBV18 and TRBJ1-5; D unresolved. Trimming removed 6 bases from V and 7 bases from J, with 19 bases in between. This CDR3 region has 15 residues. CDR1 is KGHSH, CDR2 LQKENI, per germline. In DNA, the CDR3 is TGTGCCAGCTCGCCTTCAGGCTTCCGGGGACAGCCCCAGCATTTT. This gives the protein CASSPSGFRGQPQHF.

This clonotype appeared many times. The genes are TRBV3-1 and TRBJ2-5; a weak D match, TRBD2 (7 bases). This CDR3 contains 16 residues. CDR1 and CDR2 from the germline V gene are LGHDT and YNNKEL (reference sequence). V was cut by 4 bases and J by 4 bases, with 19 bases left in between. The CDR3 sequence: CASSLRGGGAGETQYF. The DNA of the CDR3 is TGTGCCAGCAGCCTCCGTGGTGGGGGGGCAGGAGAGACCCAGTACTTC.